This T cell receptor (beta chain) is from a study of blood T cell repertoires in COVID-19. Study information: From the United States, Italy and Spain came samples of acute and convalescent COVID-19. Sources were T cells, B-cell-depleted T cells, or PBMCs; the material itself was cDNA or gDNA.

Authors' processing steps: Amplification of reference gene primers was used by the study to estimate nucleated cell counts. Libraries were prepared by immunoSEQ multiplex PCR; TCRdb keeps only in-frame clonotypes and omits some of them. From that table come the V and J calls and clone size; the DNA was used to work out D and trimming. The profile covers some 270,000 clones, with roughly 89% appearing a single time and 2% to 2.5% taken by the ten largest. Germline V CDR1 and CDR2: ENHRY, SYGVKD. CDR3 length: 13 residues. Trimming removed 11 bases from V and 3 bases from J; junction bases left unmatched: 10.

This TCR derives from a man aged 50 to 59 with acute or convalescent COVID-19. This chain joins TRBV10-3 and TRBJ2-7; TRBD1 aligns across 7 bases. The sequenced sample consisted of peripheral blood. DNA of the CDR3: TGTGCCGTCCGTGCCGGGACAGTCTACGAGCAGTACTTC. Residues: CAVRAGTVYEQYF.